Here is one T cell receptor (beta chain) with its context. The antigen is undetermined. The entry originates in a study of Ad26.COV2.S vaccination and SARS-CoV-2 variants. In the study overall: In the study, Ad26.COV2.S was injected intramuscularly once, or twice 56 days apart. Study observations and caveats: Spike-specific CD8+ and CD4+ T cell responses reportedly showed substantial breadth after vaccination.

Libraries were prepared by immunoSEQ multiplex PCR; TCRdb keeps only in-frame clonotypes and omits some of them. Counted here are approximately 410,000 clones, approximately 87% occurring once; the ten biggest clones make up about 3.6%. Per the germline V gene, CDR1 is MNHEY and CDR2 is SVGAGI. The CDR3 covers 14 residues. V shed 6 bases and J 9 bases; nucleotides not matched to a gene: 8. Treatment indicated: 15 to 20 received Ad26.COV2.S at low or high dose, single or two shots; several received placebo; per-sample allocation not given. Day 63 after the first injection of vaccine or placebo was the sampling time.

The receptor's source is a person between 18 and 59 years old who received the Ad26.COV2.S COVID-19 vaccine or a placebo. The specimen was peripheral blood, collected in a trial of Ad26.COV2.S vaccine versus placebo. V and J are TRBV6-5 and TRBJ1-6, with TRBD1 matching over 7 bases. DNA for the CDR3: TGTGCCAGCAGACCGGGACAGAGTTTTTCACCCCTCCACTTT. Residues: CASRPGQSFSPLHF.